Listed below are T cell receptor beta chains from one sample, sequenced in a study of regulatory T cells in long-lasting Graves disease. TCRdb itself ran the multiplex PCR reads through MiXCR, one entry per CDR3 protein. The sample includes over 200,000 distinct CDR3 sequences, about 16% of them seen just once. This specimen was peripheral blood mononuclear cells (PBMCs), taken at new diagnosis, from a patient treated with antithyroid drugs. The receptors were gathered from a female donor with Graves disease. CDR3s include the opening cysteine and the closing phenylalanine or tryptophan. Fields, in order: clone size, V gene, J gene, D gene, CDR3 DNA, CDR3 protein. D genes are given only for firm matches. Size tells how often a clone was seen (once, few, many) or the class of an expanded clone, and some rows leave it out.

many,TRBV7-2,TRBJ2-7,TRBD2,TGTGCCAGCAGCTTAGGACTAGCGGGGAGGGAGCCACACTTC,CASSLGLAGREPHF
many,TRBV11-2,TRBJ2-2,TRBD2,TGTGCCAGCAGCTCAAGGACTAGCGGGAGTCTGGTTTTGCGCGCCGGGGAGCTGTTTTTT,CASSSRTSGSLVLRAGELFF
many,TRBV20-1,TRBJ2-5,NA,TGCAGTGCCGAGGGGAGGAAAGAGACCCAGTACTTC,CSAEGRKETQYF
many,TRBV30,TRBJ2-1,TRBD2,TGTGCCTGGACTAGCGGGAGTCCCAATGAGCAGTTCTTC,CAWTSGSPNEQFF
many,TRBV20-1,TRBJ2-1,TRBD1,TGCAGTGCCCCTAGACAGGGGGCCTACAATGAGCAGTTCTTC,CSAPRQGAYNEQFF
many,TRBV3-1,TRBJ2-7,NA,TGTGCCAGCAGCCAAGATGGGGGGGAGCAGTACTTC,CASSQDGGEQYF
many,TRBV10-1,TRBJ2-1,TRBD2,TGCGCCAGCAGTGAGAACCTAGCGGGAGAGGTAGAGTTCTTC,CASSENLAGEVEFF
many,TRBV4-1,TRBJ2-1,NA,TGCGCCAGCAGCCAAGAAGGGGGACCTGGGGATGAGCAGTTCTTC,CASSQEGGPGDEQFF
NA,TRBV4-3,TRBJ2-4,NA,TGCGCCAGCAGCCAAGATCGTGGGCAACAGCTCGCCTTC,CASSQDRGQQLAF
few,TRBV19,TRBJ2-2,TRBD1,TGTGTCAGCAGGACAGGGACCTTCGGGGTCACCGGGGAGCTGTTTTTT,CVSRTGTFGVTGELFF
many,TRBV20-1,TRBJ2-7,TRBD2,TGCAGTGCCCTAGCGGGTGCGACTCCCGAGCAGTACTTC,CSALAGATPEQYF
few,TRBV9,TRBJ2-1,TRBD2,TGTGCCAGCAGCGTAGAGGGGACTAGCGGGAGGGGTCGGAATGAGCAGTTCTTC,CASSVEGTSGRGRNEQFF
once,TRBV30,TRBJ1-1,NA,TGTGCCTGGAGGGGACTCCGGACTGAAGCTTTCTTT,CAWRGLRTEAFF
many,TRBV12-3/TRBV12-4,TRBJ2-7,NA,TGTGCCAGCAGTTTCGGGCAAAGCTCCTACGAGCAGTACTTC,CASSFGQSSYEQYF
NA,TRBV20-1,TRBJ1-5,TRBD1,TGCAGTGCTAGGACAGGGGGCAATCAGCCCCAGCATTTT,CSARTGGNQPQHF
many,TRBV6-9,TRBJ1-4,TRBD1,TGTGCCAGCAGTTGGGACAGGACTAATGAAAAACTGTTTTTT,CASSWDRTNEKLFF
NA,TRBV20-1,TRBJ2-5,TRBD2,TGCAGTGCTAGAGCGGCTAGCGGGAACCAAGAGACCCAGCACTTC,CSARAASGNQETQHF
NA,TRBV18,TRBJ1-1,TRBD1,TGTGCCAGCTCACCTAGGACAGGGGAGAACACTGAAGCTTTCTTT,CASSPRTGENTEAFF
many,TRBV29-1,TRBJ1-2,NA,TGCAGCGTGGGGGAAGGGGGTAACTATGGCTACACCTTC,CSVGEGGNYGYTF
NA,TRBV12-3/TRBV12-4,TRBJ2-7,TRBD2,TGTGCCAGCAGTGAAGGGGGGTTTTCGGGAGGGTCCTACGAGCAGTACTTC,CASSEGGFSGGSYEQYF
many,TRBV10-3,TRBJ1-2,NA,TGTGCCATCAGTGAAGAGGGGCGAAGTGCGGGCTACACCTTC,CAISEEGRSAGYTF
NA,TRBV7-2,TRBJ2-1,NA,TGTGCCAGCAGCCGCCGGAGGGCTCAATACAATGAGCAGTTCTTC,CASSRRRAQYNEQFF
few,TRBV20-1,TRBJ1-2,NA,TGCAGTGCTAGTGATGGGGCCGTTGATGGCTACACCTTC,CSASDGAVDGYTF
NA,TRBV2,TRBJ2-5,NA,TGTGCCAGCAGCCGGGACGGCGAGGAGACCCAGTACTTC,CASSRDGEETQYF
few,TRBV7-6,TRBJ1-6,NA,TGTGCCAGCAGCTCGGCTTCAAATTCACCCCTCCACTTT,CASSSASNSPLHF
many,TRBV7-8,TRBJ2-3,NA,TGTGCCAGCGGGAGGTCGGGAGATACGCAGTATTTT,CASGRSGDTQYF
many,TRBV3-1,TRBJ1-5,TRBD1,TGTGCCAGCAGCTTTCAGGGGGCGAATCAGCCCCAGCATTTT,CASSFQGANQPQHF
many,TRBV27,TRBJ2-5,NA,TGTGCCAGCAGTTTCCAGGGAGAGACCCAGTACTTC,CASSFQGETQYF
many,TRBV9,TRBJ2-1,TRBD1,TGTGCCAGCAGCGTTAGACAGGGGGGTGACAATGAGCAGTTCTTC,CASSVRQGGDNEQFF
many,TRBV2,TRBJ2-7,TRBD1,TGTGCCAGCAGTGAAGGAGGGACAGGTAGGGACGAGCAGTACTTC,CASSEGGTGRDEQYF
NA,TRBV2,TRBJ2-5,TRBD2,TGTGCCAGCAGCGCTGGACTAGCGGGAGTGGAGACCCAGTACTTC,CASSAGLAGVETQYF
many,TRBV20-1,TRBJ2-7,NA,TGCAGTGCCGTCTCCCCCGGGACCGGAGTGTGGGAGCAGTACTTC,CSAVSPGTGVWEQYF
few,TRBV20-1,TRBJ2-5,TRBD1,TGCAGTGCTAACTCCGGGACAGGGGGCAAACTCCAAGAGACCCAGTACTTC,CSANSGTGGKLQETQYF
NA,TRBV28,TRBJ1-1,NA,TGTGCCAGCACCCCGCCCGATCTCACTGAAGCTTTCTTT,CASTPPDLTEAFF
many,TRBV18,TRBJ2-5,NA,TGTGCCAGCTCACCAGCCGGGCTCGAGACCCAGTACTTC,CASSPAGLETQYF
many,TRBV6-1,TRBJ1-2,TRBD1,TGTGCCAGCAGCCCCGGGGCAGGGGGTGGCTACACCTTC,CASSPGAGGGYTF
NA,TRBV11-2,TRBJ2-1,TRBD1,TGTGCCAGCAGCTTAACAGGACAGGTCCTAAGGGGTGAGCAGTTCTTC,CASSLTGQVLRGEQFF
NA,TRBV9,TRBJ2-7,NA,TGTGCCAGCAGCGTCAGGGAGAGGTTTAACGAGCAGTACTTC,CASSVRERFNEQYF
many,TRBV20-1,TRBJ2-7,NA,TGCAGTGCTGTGCCTTTATCGGGAGTTGCATACGAGCAGTACTTC,CSAVPLSGVAYEQYF
NA,TRBV27,TRBJ1-2,TRBD1,TGTGCCAGCAGAGGACAGGGGGCCGGATCGGATGGCTACACCTTC,CASRGQGAGSDGYTF
many,TRBV6-1,TRBJ1-5,NA,TGTGCCAGCAGTGACAGGGTAAATAGCAATCAGCCCCAGCATTTT,CASSDRVNSNQPQHF
many,TRBV7-9,TRBJ2-1,TRBD2,TGTGCCAGCAGCCCGGCGGGACTAGCGGGCAATGAGCAGTTCTTC,CASSPAGLAGNEQFF
NA,TRBV5-1,TRBJ2-2,NA,TGCGCCAGCAGTTACGACTTCACCGGGGAGCTGTTTTTT,CASSYDFTGELFF
many,TRBV11-2,TRBJ1-1,NA,TGTGCCAGCAGCCTTTACTGGAACACTGAAGCTTTCTTT,CASSLYWNTEAFF
many,TRBV18,TRBJ2-3,NA,TGTGCCAGCTCACCAGCCTCGAGGACCTTTAGCACAGATACGCAGTATTTT,CASSPASRTFSTDTQYF
many,TRBV7-8,TRBJ2-5,NA,TGTGCCAGCAGCTCACGGGGGGCGGCAGAGACCCAGTACTTC,CASSSRGAAETQYF
NA,TRBV7-3,TRBJ2-1,NA,TGTGCCAGCAGTGAAGCCTCCTACAATGAGCAGTTCTTC,CASSEASYNEQFF
many,TRBV19,TRBJ1-2,NA,TGTGCCAGTAGTATAGATCCGCGGGGCAGGCGAGACTATGGCTACACCTTC,CASSIDPRGRRDYGYTF
many,TRBV20-1,TRBJ2-5,NA,TGCAGTGCTACAGGGGCCCCAAGGTCGACCCAGTACTTC,CSATGAPRSTQYF